A single sample is the source of the 18 T cell receptor beta chains below, sequenced in a study of cytomegalovirus exposure and HLA in healthy donors. 60 Vbeta and 13 Jbeta primers were used in PCR. The data were produced by immunoSEQ multiplex PCR, yet TCRdb's version contains in-frame clones alone and is incomplete. The sample lists 240,000 or so clones; approximately 81% were seen once. The sample taken for sequencing was PBMCs. Source of these receptors: a woman aged 60-75 years in good health and CMV-seropositive.

The genes are TRBV27 and TRBJ2-7; tentative D call: TRBD2 (6 bases). The CDR3 has 12 amino acids. The germline V gene encodes CDR1 MNHEY and CDR2 SMNVEV (reference sequence). Trimming stripped 8 bases from V and 6 bases from J, with 14 bases between. Here the CDR3 DNA reads TGTGCCAGCTATTTGGCGGGGAGCGAGCAGTACTTC. Its protein is CASYLAGSEQYF.

This clone was counted once. This rearrangement joins TRBV6-1 to TRBJ1-5; D uncertain. With 2 bases removed from V and 0 bases from J, the gap between germline ends came to 2 bases. Germline CDR1 reads MNHNS; CDR2 reads SASEGT. The length of the CDR3 is 13 residues. CDR3 residues: CASSERSNQPQHF. The CDR3 bases are TGTGCCAGCAGTGAACGTAGCAATCAGCCCCAGCATTTT.

V gene TRBV5-6 combines with J gene TRBJ2-1; possibly TRBD1 for D (6 bases). Germline-derived CDR1 and CDR2 are SGHDT and YYEEEE. This CDR3 has 15 residues. The V and J ends lost 3 bases and 4 bases respectively, with 14 bases between them. The CDR3: CASSYRVITYNEQFF. For the CDR3, the DNA is TGTGCCAGCAGCTACAGGGTAATCACGTACAATGAGCAGTTCTTC.

The gene calls are TRBV9 and TRBJ2-3, with 10 bases that match TRBD2. The CDR3 is made up of 17 amino acids. V shed 2 bases, J shed 0 bases, and the junction held 6 bases outside the gene matches. CDR1 is SGDLS and CDR2 is YYNGEE in the germline V gene. The CDR3 DNA reads TGTGCCAGCAGCGTTTCTAGCGGGAGCCTTAGCACAGATACGCAGTATTTT. It is translated as CASSVSSGSLSTDTQYF.

This chain links TRBV5-1 with TRBJ2-5; D may be TRBD1 (5 bases). CDR3 length equals 15 residues. Germline values: CDR1 SGHRS, CDR2 YFSETQ. V lost 2 bases, J lost 0 bases, and 11 bases lay in between. CDR3: CASSFGQGNQETQYF. In nucleotides, the CDR3 is TGCGCCAGCAGCTTCGGTCAGGGAAACCAAGAGACCCAGTACTTC.

This clone was picked up a small number of times. The chain joins TRBV11-3 to TRBJ2-7; 7 positions match TRBD2. The J segment lost 1 base and the V segment lost 0 bases, leaving 9 bases of the junction unmatched. Germline values: CDR1 SGHNT, CDR2 YENEEA. The CDR3 length is 17 residues. The CDR3 DNA sequence: TGTGCCAGCAGCTTAGACCCTGGGGGGGACTTTTCCTACGAGCAGTACTTC. It is translated as CASSLDPGGDFSYEQYF.

V is TRBV6-5 and J is TRBJ2-7; D perhaps matches TRBD1 (5 bases). CDR1 is MNHEY, CDR2 SVGAGI, per germline. V was clipped by 0 bases and J by 3 bases, with 9 bases between them. This CDR3 spans 14 amino acids. CDR3 bases: TGTGCCAGCAGTTACTCCGACAGAATCTACGAGCAGTACTTC. It specifies CASSYSDRIYEQYF.

J is TRBJ1-2 and V is TRBV27; the D is unclear. The V and J ends lost 2 bases and 3 bases respectively, with 7 bases between them. The germline V gene encodes CDR1 MNHEY and CDR2 SMNVEV (reference sequence). The CDR3 length is 13 residues. CDR3 sequence: CASSLGQYYGYTF. The DNA of the CDR3 is TGTGCCAGCAGTTTAGGCCAGTACTATGGCTACACCTTC.

This chain joins TRBV5-1 and TRBJ2-5; D might be TRBD1 (6 bases). This CDR3 comprises 16 residues. Germline V gene data show CDR1 as SGHRS and CDR2 as YFSETQ. The V and J ends lost 4 bases and 4 bases respectively, with 20 bases between them. CDR3 coding DNA: TGCGCCAGCAGCCCTACGACAGGCCGAGGTCTAGAGACCCAGTACTTC. This gives the protein CASSPTTGRGLETQYF.

As concerns this clone: Different DNA sequences within this sample yield the same CDR3. The chain employs TRBV29-1 and TRBJ1-2, with a possible D match to TRBD1 (6 bases). V was cut by 1 base and J by 5 bases, with 11 bases left in between. The CDR3 runs to 13 residues. Germline lookup yields CDR1 SQVTM and CDR2 ANQGSEA. The DNA for the CDR3 is TGCAGCGTTGAAGGAACGGACAGATATGGCTACACCTTC. It is translated as CSVEGTDRYGYTF.

This sequence joins TRBV4-1 and TRBJ2-1; 11 bases map to TRBD2. V was clipped by 2 bases and J by 4 bases; unmatched bases: 4. The CDR3 consists of 16 residues. Germline CDR1 MGHRA, CDR2 YSYEKL. For the CDR3, the DNA is TGCGCCAGCAGCCAAAGACTAGCGGGGATATACAATGAGCAGTTCTTC. Translation: CASSQRLAGIYNEQFF.

V and J are TRBV7-9 and TRBJ1-4, with 11 bases aligning to TRBD1. The CDR3 extends over 17 amino acids. V was pared by 3 bases and J by 0 bases, with 3 bases of the junction left unmatched. The V gene's germline CDR1 is SEHNR and CDR2 FQNEAQ (reference sequence). The CDR3 DNA is TGTGCCAGCAGCTTGGGACAGGGGGACTCAACTAATGAAAAACTGTTTTTT. Translation gives CASSLGQGDSTNEKLFF.

The rearrangement joins TRBV27 to TRBJ1-2, with D tentatively TRBD1 (5 bases). Germline CDR1 MNHEY, CDR2 SMNVEV (reference sequence). The CDR3 loop spans 14 amino acids. The ends were cut back, 3 bases at V and 4 bases at J, with 12 bases in the middle. The CDR3 coding sequence is TGTGCCAGCAGTTTGGGGGGTGGGGGCTATGGCTACACCTTC. Translation: CASSLGGGGYGYTF.

The chain couples TRBV5-1 to TRBJ2-1, with 8 bases that match TRBD2. The CDR3 covers 17 residues. Germline CDR1 is SGHRS and CDR2 is YFSETQ. J was trimmed by 7 bases and V by 1 base; bases with no gene match: 13. The CDR3 region has the DNA TGCGCCAGCAGCTTGACGGGGGGGTCGGCAGGCGGAAATGAGCAGTTCTTC. Its translation is CASSLTGGSAGGNEQFF.

The chain recombines TRBV5-1 with TRBJ2-3, with D possibly being TRBD2 (7 bases). The CDR3 spans 16 residues. Germline CDR1 reads SGHRS; CDR2 reads YFSETQ. V was shortened by 0 bases and J by 3 bases, with 14 bases between the two germline ends. The CDR3 nucleotides read TGCGCCAGCAGCTTGGGCTCTAGCGGACAGACAGATACGCAGTATTTT. Protein product: CASSLGSSGQTDTQYF.

The CDR3 protein is CSVGLAGGPFHEQYF. The CDR3 DNA reads TGCAGCGTCGGACTAGCGGGAGGGCCGTTCCACGAGCAGTACTTC. The genes are TRBV29-1 and TRBJ2-7, with TRBD2 matching 15 bases. The germline CDR1 and CDR2 sequences are SQVTM and ANQGSEA. This CDR3 has 15 amino acids. V lost 6 bases and J lost 5; bases outside the gene matches: 8.

This clone has only a few counts. This chain connects TRBV6-6 to TRBJ1-1; D is unresolved. V gave up 5 bases and J gave up 3 bases, with 7 bases separating them. Germline CDR1 and CDR2: MNHNY and SVGAGI (reference sequence). The CDR3 has 12 residues. This CDR3 is CASSQTYTEAFF. The CDR3 nucleotides read TGTGCCAGCAGTCAGACTTACACTGAAGCTTTCTTT.

The chain joins TRBV7-9 to TRBJ2-3, with 10 bases that match TRBD2. Germline values: CDR1 SEHNR, CDR2 FQNEAQ (reference sequence). With 1 base clipped from V and 4 bases from J, the junction kept 8 bases outside the gene matches. The CDR3 covers 17 residues. The CDR3 DNA reads TGTGCCAGCAGCTTAGGAGCTAGCGGGAGTACGTCAGATACGCAGTATTTT. Its translation is CASSLGASGSTSDTQYF.